The 15 T cell receptor beta chains reported below all come from one sample, sequenced in a study of shared clonotypes between healthy human individuals. Clones were read by immunoSEQ multiplex PCR, and TCRdb kept only the in-frame ones, dropping some. This sample carries under 550,000 clones, 90% to 97% of them seen once, and the ten largest clones take 0.06%. Sequences were obtained from naive CD4+ T cells sorted from blood. The subset denotes: CD45RA+ positively selected. Receptors were obtained from a woman aged 25 to 39 in good health.

This chain uses TRBV5-6 with TRBJ1-5, with D hard to call. The V and J ends lost 2 bases and 6 bases respectively, with 9 bases between them. Germline assignment: CDR1 SGHDT and CDR2 YYEEEE. The CDR3 covers 13 residues. CDR3 protein: CASSFRAGQPQHF. The DNA of the CDR3 is TGTGCCAGCAGCTTTAGGGCTGGTCAGCCCCAGCATTTT.

On this clone: At the DNA level, this CDR3 is encoded by other sequences in the same sample as well. The CDR3 loop reads CASSITGGNQPQHF. The DNA of the CDR3 is TGTGCCAGTAGTATCACAGGAGGAAATCAGCCCCAGCATTTT. The chain combines TRBV19 with TRBJ1-5; D perhaps matches TRBD1 (5 bases). The germline gives CDR1 LNHDA, CDR2 SQIVND (reference sequence). V lost 3 bases and J 4 bases, leaving 10 bases between the germline ends. The CDR3 contains 14 residues.

This clone was recorded once. The rearrangement joins TRBV10-3 to TRBJ2-3; D is possibly TRBD2 (6 bases). Trimming pared 6 bases from V and 3 bases from J, leaving 19 bases between. Germline V lookup: CDR1 ENHRY, CDR2 SYGVKD. This CDR3 is 16 amino acids long. CDR3 residues: CAISGLGQEGTDTQYF. The CDR3 DNA is TGTGCCATCAGCGGGCTGGGCCAGGAGGGAACAGATACGCAGTATTTT.

The DNA of the CDR3 is TGTGCCAGCAGTCCCTCGGGACAGGGGGCAACTAATGAAAAACTGTTTTTT. It translates to CASSPSGQGATNEKLFF. The rearrangement uses TRBV28 and TRBJ1-4; 11 nucleotides align to TRBD1. The V segment lost 5 bases and the J segment 0 bases; nucleotides outside the gene matches: 5. This CDR3 has 17 amino acids. CDR1 and CDR2 (germline): MDHEN, SYDVKM. Variable domain in full (rest from reference TRBV28 and TRBJ1-4): DVKVTQSSRYLVKRTGEKVFLECVQDMDHENMFWYRQDPGLGLRLIYFSYDVKMKEKGDIPEGYSVSREKKERFSLILESASTNQTSMYLCASSPSGQGATNEKLFFGSGTQLSVL.

This clone came up once. The chain recombines TRBV2 with TRBJ2-7; D call uncertain. Deletions cut 1 base from V and 6 bases from J, with 16 bases between. CDR3 length: 15 residues. Germline CDR1 is SNHLY and CDR2 is FYNNEI. In nucleotides, the CDR3 is TGTGCCAGCAGTGAAGGTTTGGGCCTTAAGTCCGAGCAGTACTTC. It translates to CASSEGLGLKSEQYF.

The chain joins TRBV5-6 to TRBJ2-6, with D possibly being TRBD1 (6 bases). Deletions cut 2 bases from V and 1 base from J, with 7 bases between. This CDR3 region has 15 residues. CDR1 and CDR2 (germline): SGHDT, YYEEEE. CDR3 protein: CASSFRGSGANVLTF. CDR3 DNA sequence: TGTGCCAGCAGCTTCAGGGGATCTGGGGCCAACGTCCTGACTTTC.

The chain couples TRBV7-2 to TRBJ2-7; no clear D gene. CDR3 length equals 14 residues. The V gene lost 6 bases and the J gene lost 1 base, with 13 bases spanning the gap. Germline V gene sequence: CDR1 SGHTA, CDR2 FQGNSA. The CDR3 nucleotides are TGTGCCAGCAGGCCTGACCCCTCGTCCTACGAGCAGTACTTC. Translating it yields CASRPDPSSYEQYF.

The V gene is TRBV2, the J gene TRBJ2-5; TRBD1 matches 9 bases. J lost 5 bases, V lost 6 bases, and 7 bases had no gene match. The germline V gene has CDR1 SNHLY and CDR2 FYNNEI. The CDR3 runs to 14 residues. CDR3 protein: CASSVQGAGETQYF. The CDR3 DNA is TGTGCCAGCAGCGTACAGGGGGCGGGGGAGACCCAGTACTTC.

This chain links TRBV6-5 with TRBJ1-2; 9 bases are shared with TRBD1. V lost 4 bases to trimming and J lost 8 bases; unmatched junction nucleotides: 5. The germline CDR1 and CDR2 sequences are MNHEY and SVGAGI. The CDR3 loop spans 13 amino acids. This chain's CDR3 is CASSSGQGLGYTF. The CDR3 region has the DNA TGTGCCAGCAGTTCAGGACAGGGGTTAGGCTACACCTTC.

The count of this clone is one. This chain links TRBV10-1 with TRBJ2-5; 7 bases map to TRBD1. The trim removed 5 bases at V and 1 base at J, leaving 1 base unmatched. The V gene's germline CDR1 is WNHNN and CDR2 SYGVQD (reference sequence). CDR3 length equals 13 residues. CDR3 residues: CASSRDSQETQYF. CDR3 bases: TGCGCCAGCAGTAGGGACAGCCAAGAGACCCAGTACTTC.

The genes are TRBV19 and TRBJ2-5; D not certain. The J call may be incorrect, as the DNA end agrees better with TRBJ2-7. This CDR3 has 15 residues. Germline CDR1 and CDR2: LNHDA and SQIVND (reference sequence). The CDR3 region has the DNA TGTGCCAGTAGCATGGCCGGAAGTCGTGGTTACGAGCAGTACTTC. Translation: CASSMAGSRGYEQYF.

The gene calls are TRBV28 and TRBJ1-4; 9 bases match TRBD1. Trimming took 5 bases from V and 4 from J; bases not matched to a gene: 5. This CDR3 has 15 amino acids. Germline V CDR1 and CDR2: MDHEN, SYDVKM. The CDR3 sequence: CASSIDRGGNEKLFF. CDR3 DNA: TGTGCCAGCAGTATCGACAGGGGGGGTAATGAAAAACTGTTTTTT. The variable domain in full, completed from reference TRBV28 and TRBJ1-4, reads DVKVTQSSRYLVKRTGEKVFLECVQDMDHENMFWYRQDPGLGLRLIYFSYDVKMKEKGDIPEGYSVSREKKERFSLILESASTNQTSMYLCASSIDRGGNEKLFFGSGTQLSVL.

V gene TRBV23-1 combines with J gene TRBJ2-3; D not resolved. TRBV23-1 is an ORF for which the function is uncertain. V lost 5 bases to trimming and J lost 0 bases, with 12 bases between them. The length of the CDR3 is 15 residues. DNA for the CDR3: TGCGCCAGCAGTTGGTTTGTTTCTAGCACAGATACGCAGTATTTT. Translated: CASSWFVSSTDTQYF.

This chain uses TRBV7-9 with TRBJ1-1, with D maybe TRBD1 (5 bases). CDR3 length: 14 amino acids. Germline CDR1 reads SEHNR; CDR2 reads FQNEAQ (reference sequence). The germline V and J ends were trimmed by 4 bases and 3 bases, with 12 bases remaining between them. The CDR3 sequence: CASSSPGQDTEAFF. Here the CDR3 DNA reads TGTGCCAGCAGCTCTCCAGGGCAGGACACTGAAGCTTTCTTT.

This chain uses TRBV5-6 with TRBJ1-2; possible D gene TRBD1, 5 bases. Germline loops: CDR1 SGHDT, CDR2 YYEEEE. The V gene lost 5 bases and the J gene lost 2 bases, with 13 bases spanning the gap. CDR3 length equals 14 residues. This CDR3 reads CASRRSRTNYGYTF. DNA of the CDR3: TGTGCCAGCAGGAGATCCCGGACAAACTATGGCTACACCTTC. The whole variable domain, filled in from reference TRBV5-6 and TRBJ1-2, reads DAGVTQSPTHLIKTRGQQVTLRCSPKSGHDTVSWYQQALGQGPQFIFQYYEEEERQRGNFPDRFSGHQFPNYSSELNVNALLLGDSALYLCASRRSRTNYGYTFGSGTRLTVV.